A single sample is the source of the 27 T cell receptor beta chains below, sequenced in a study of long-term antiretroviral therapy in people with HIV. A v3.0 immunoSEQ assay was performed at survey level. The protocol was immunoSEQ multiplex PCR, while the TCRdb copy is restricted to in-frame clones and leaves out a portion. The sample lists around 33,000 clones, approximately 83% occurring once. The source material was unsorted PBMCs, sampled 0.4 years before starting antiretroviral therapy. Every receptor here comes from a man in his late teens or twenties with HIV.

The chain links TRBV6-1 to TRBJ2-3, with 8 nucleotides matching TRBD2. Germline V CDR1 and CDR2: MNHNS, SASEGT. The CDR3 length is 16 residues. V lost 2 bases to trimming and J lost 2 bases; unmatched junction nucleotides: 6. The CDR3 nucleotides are TGTGCCAGCAGTGAATACGGGGGGGCGATCACAGATACGCAGTATTTT. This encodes CASSEYGGAITDTQYF.

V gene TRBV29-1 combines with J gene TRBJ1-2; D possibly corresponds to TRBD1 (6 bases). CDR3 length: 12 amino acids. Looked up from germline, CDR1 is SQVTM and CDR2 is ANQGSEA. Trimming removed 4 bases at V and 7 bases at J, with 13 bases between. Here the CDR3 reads CSVASTGTGYTF. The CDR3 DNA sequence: TGCAGCGTTGCCAGTACAGGGACTGGCTACACCTTC.

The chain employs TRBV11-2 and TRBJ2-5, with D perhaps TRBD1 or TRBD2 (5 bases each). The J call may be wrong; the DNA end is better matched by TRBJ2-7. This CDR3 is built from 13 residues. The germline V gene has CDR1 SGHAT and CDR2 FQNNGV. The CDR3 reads CASSLEPGGEQYF. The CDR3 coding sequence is TGTGCCAGCAGCTTAGAACCTGGGGGCGAGCAGTACTTC.

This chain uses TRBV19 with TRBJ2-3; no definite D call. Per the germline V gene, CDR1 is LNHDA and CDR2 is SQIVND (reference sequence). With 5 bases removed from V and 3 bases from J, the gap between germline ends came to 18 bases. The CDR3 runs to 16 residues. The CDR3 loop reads CASSWVSEIATDTQYF. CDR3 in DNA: TGTGCCAGTAGTTGGGTTTCGGAGATAGCTACAGATACGCAGTATTTT.

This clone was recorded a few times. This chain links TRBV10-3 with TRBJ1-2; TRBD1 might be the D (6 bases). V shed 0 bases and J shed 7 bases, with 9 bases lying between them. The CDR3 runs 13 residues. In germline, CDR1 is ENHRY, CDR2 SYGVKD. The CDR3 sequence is CAISESTGIGYTF. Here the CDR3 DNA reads TGTGCCATCAGTGAGTCAACAGGGATTGGCTACACCTTC.

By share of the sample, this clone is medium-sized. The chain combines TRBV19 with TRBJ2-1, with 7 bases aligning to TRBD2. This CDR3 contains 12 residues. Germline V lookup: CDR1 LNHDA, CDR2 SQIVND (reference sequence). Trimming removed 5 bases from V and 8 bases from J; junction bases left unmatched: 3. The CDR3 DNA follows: TGTGCCAGTAGTTGGACTAGACATGAGCAGTTCTTC. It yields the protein CASSWTRHEQFF.

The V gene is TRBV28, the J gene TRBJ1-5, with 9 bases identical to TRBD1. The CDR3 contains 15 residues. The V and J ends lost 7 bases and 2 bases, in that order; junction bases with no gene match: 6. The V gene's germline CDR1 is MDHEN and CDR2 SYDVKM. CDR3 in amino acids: CASILQGAGNQPQHF. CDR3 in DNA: TGTGCCAGCATCCTACAGGGGGCAGGCAATCAGCCCCAGCATTTT.

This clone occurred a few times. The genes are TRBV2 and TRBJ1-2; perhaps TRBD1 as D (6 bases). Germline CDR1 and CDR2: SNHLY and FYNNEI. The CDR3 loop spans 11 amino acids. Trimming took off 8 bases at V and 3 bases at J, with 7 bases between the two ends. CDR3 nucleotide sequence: TGTGCCAGCGGGGGCGACTATGGCTACACCTTC. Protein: CASGGDYGYTF.

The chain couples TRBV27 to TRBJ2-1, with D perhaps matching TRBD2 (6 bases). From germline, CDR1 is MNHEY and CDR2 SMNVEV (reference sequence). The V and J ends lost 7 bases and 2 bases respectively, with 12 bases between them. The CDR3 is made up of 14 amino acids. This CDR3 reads CASTTGVAYNEQFF. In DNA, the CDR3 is TGTGCCAGCACAACGGGAGTCGCCTACAATGAGCAGTTCTTC.

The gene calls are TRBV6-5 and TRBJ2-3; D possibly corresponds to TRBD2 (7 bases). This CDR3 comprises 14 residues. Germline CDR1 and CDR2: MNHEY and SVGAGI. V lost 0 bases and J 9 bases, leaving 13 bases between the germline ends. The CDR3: CASSYSPRGGTQYF. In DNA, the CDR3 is TGTGCCAGCAGTTACTCCCCCCGCGGGGGCACGCAGTATTTT.

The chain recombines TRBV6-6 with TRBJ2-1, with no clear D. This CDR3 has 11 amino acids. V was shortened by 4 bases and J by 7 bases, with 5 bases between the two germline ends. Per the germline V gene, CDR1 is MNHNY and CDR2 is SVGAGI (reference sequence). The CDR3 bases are TGTGCCAGCAGTTCCCGGAATGAGCAGTTCTTC. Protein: CASSSRNEQFF.

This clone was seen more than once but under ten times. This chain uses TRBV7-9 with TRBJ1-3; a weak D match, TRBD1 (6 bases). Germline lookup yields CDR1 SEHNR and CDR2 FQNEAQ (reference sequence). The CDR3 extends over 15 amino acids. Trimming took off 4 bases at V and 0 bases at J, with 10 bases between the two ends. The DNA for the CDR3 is TGTGCCAGCAGCTCCACAGGGACCTCTGGAAACACCATATATTTT. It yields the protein CASSSTGTSGNTIYF.

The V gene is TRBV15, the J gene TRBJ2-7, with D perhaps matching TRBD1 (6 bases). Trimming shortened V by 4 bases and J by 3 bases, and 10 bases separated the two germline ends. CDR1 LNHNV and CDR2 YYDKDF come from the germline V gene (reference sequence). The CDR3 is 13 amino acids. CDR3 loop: CATSTDRYYEQYF. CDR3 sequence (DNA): TGTGCCACCAGCACAGACAGGTACTACGAGCAGTACTTC.

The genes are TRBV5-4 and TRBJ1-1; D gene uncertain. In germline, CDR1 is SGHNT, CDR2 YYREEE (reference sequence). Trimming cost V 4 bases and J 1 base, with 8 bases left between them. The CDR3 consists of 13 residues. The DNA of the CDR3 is TGTGCCAGCAGCGGCGGACCGAACACTGAAGCTTTCTTT. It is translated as CASSGGPNTEAFF.

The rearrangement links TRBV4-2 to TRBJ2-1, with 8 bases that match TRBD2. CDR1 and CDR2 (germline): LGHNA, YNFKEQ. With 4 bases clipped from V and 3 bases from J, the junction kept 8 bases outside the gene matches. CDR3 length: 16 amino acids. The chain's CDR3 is CASSLTSGGLYNEQFF. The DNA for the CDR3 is TGTGCCAGCAGCCTCACTAGCGGTGGTCTCTACAATGAGCAGTTCTTC.

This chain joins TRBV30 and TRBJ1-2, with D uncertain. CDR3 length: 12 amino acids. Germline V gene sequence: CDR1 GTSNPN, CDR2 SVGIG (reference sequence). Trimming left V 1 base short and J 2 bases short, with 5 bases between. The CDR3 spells CAWSGRNYGYTF. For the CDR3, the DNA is TGTGCCTGGAGTGGGCGGAACTATGGCTACACCTTC.

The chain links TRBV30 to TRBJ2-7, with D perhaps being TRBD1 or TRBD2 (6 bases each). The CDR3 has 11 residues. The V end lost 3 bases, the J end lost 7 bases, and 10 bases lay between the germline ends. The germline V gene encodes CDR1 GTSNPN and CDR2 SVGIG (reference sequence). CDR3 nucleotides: TGTGCCTGGAGACAGGGAGGAGAGCAGTACTTC. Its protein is CAWRQGGEQYF.

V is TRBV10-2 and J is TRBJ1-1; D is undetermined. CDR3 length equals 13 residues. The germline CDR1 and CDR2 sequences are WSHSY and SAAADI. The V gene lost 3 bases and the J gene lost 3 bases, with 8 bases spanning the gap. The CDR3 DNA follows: TGCGCCAGCAGTGAAACGAGGTACACTGAAGCTTTCTTT. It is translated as CASSETRYTEAFF.

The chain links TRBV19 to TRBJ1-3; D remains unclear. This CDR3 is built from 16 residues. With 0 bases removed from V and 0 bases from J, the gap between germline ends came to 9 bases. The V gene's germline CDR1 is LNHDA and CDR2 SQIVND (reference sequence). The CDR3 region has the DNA TGTGCCAGTAGTATAGATCGTCCGAACTCTGGAAACACCATATATTTT. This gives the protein CASSIDRPNSGNTIYF.

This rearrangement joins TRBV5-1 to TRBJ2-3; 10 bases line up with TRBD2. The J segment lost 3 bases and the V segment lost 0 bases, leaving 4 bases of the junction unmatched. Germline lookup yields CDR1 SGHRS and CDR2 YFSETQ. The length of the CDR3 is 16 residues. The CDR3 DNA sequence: TGCGCCAGCAGCTTGGGGTCTAGCGGGAGTACAGATACGCAGTATTTT. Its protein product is CASSLGSSGSTDTQYF.

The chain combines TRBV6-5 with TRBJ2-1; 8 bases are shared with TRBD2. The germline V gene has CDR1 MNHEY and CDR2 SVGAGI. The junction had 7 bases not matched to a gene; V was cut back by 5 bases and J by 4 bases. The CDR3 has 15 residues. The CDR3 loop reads CASSTSGGGYNEQFF. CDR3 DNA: TGTGCCAGCAGTACGAGCGGGGGAGGATACAATGAGCAGTTCTTC.

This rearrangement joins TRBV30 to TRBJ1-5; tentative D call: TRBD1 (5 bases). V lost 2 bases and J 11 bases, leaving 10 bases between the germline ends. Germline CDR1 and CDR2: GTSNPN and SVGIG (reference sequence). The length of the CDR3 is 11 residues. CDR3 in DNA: TGTGCCTGGAGTATTGGGGGAGCCCAGCATTTT. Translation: CAWSIGGAQHF.

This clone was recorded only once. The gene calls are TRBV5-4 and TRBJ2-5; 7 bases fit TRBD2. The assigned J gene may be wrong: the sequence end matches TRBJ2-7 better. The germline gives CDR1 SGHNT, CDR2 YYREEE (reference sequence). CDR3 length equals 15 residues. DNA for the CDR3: TGTGCCAGCAGCTTGGTGGGGGGGGATTCCTACGAGCAGTACTTC. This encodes CASSLVGGDSYEQYF.

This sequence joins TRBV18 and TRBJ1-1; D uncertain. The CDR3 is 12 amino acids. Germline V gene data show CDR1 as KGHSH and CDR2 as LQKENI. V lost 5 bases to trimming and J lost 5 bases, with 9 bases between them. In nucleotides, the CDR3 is TGTGCCAGCTCAAGAGGTCTGACTGAAGCTTTCTTT. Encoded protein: CASSRGLTEAFF. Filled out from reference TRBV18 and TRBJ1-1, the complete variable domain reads NAGVMQNPRHLVRRRGQEARLRCSPMKGHSHVYWYRQLPEEGLKFMVYLQKENIIDESGMPKERFSAEFPKEGPSILRIQQVVRGDSAAYFCASSRGLTEAFFGQGTRLTVV.

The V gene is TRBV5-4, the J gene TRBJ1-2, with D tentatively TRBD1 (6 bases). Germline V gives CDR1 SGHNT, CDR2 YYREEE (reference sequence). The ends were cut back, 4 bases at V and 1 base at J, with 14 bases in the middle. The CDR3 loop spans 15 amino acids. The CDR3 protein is CASSSGQFNNYGYTF. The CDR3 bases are TGTGCCAGCAGCAGTGGACAGTTTAATAACTATGGCTACACCTTC.

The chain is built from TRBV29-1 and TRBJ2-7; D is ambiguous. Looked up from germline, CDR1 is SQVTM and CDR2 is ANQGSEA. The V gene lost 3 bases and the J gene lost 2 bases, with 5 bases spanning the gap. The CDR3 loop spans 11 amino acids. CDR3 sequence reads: CSVESTYEQYF. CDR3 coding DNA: TGCAGCGTTGAGAGTACCTACGAGCAGTACTTC.

Written as DNA, the CDR3 is TGTGCCTGGAGTGTAAGACGGGATGAAAAACTGTTTTTT. Encoded protein: CAWSVRRDEKLFF. The gene calls are TRBV30 and TRBJ1-4; D gene unclear. The germline gives CDR1 GTSNPN, CDR2 SVGIG (reference sequence). This CDR3 has 13 amino acids. Trimming took off 0 bases at V and 6 bases at J, with 8 bases between the two ends.